Listed below are T cell receptor beta chains from one sample, sequenced in a study of T cells in Graves' hyperthyroidism and ophthalmopathy. TCRdb re-analysed the multiplex PCR reads in MiXCR, keeping a single row per CDR3 protein. The repertoire holds fewer than 350,000 distinct CDR3 sequences, with 18% as singletons. The specimen sequenced was blood. The origin of the receptors is a woman aged 50 to 60 with Graves' hyperthyroidism. Each CDR3 is given with its conserved first and last residue. The D gene is left open where the match is weak. Clone size, where shown, is once, few, many, or a class for clones that have expanded.

TRBD1,TRBV10-3,-,TRBJ1-2,TGTGCCAGCATGACAGGGACCGGCTACACCTTC,CASMTGTGYTF
-,TRBV7-9,few,TRBJ2-7,TGTGCCAGCAGCTTAGTTGAAGGGGGAGACGAGCAGTACTTC,CASSLVEGGDEQYF
-,TRBV3-1,many,TRBJ2-1,TGTGCCAGCAGCCAAGATATCTCGGACGGAGCCTACAATGAGCAGTTCTTC,CASSQDISDGAYNEQFF
TRBD2,TRBV3-1,many,TRBJ2-3,TGTGCCAGCAGCCAAGCAAGCGGGGGGGCGGATACGCAGTATTTT,CASSQASGGADTQYF
-,TRBV11-1,many,TRBJ2-7,TGTGCCAGCAGCTTAGCGGCAGTCACCTACGAGCAGTACTTC,CASSLAAVTYEQYF
-,TRBV19,few,TRBJ1-1,TGTGCCAGTAGTATCAAGAGGTCAGCTTTCTTT,CASSIKRSAFF
-,TRBV19,-,TRBJ1-1,TGTGCCAGTAGTGCCTACCTGGGGAACACTAAAGCTTTCTTT,CASSAYLGNTKAFF
-,TRBV4-2,-,TRBJ2-1,TGTGCCAGCAGCCAAGACCCAAGCCGAAACAATTGGGTTGAGCAGTTCTTC,CASSQDPSRNNWVEQFF
-,TRBV20-1,many,TRBJ1-2,TGCAGTGCTAGAGGCGTACAGGCACTCTATGGCTACACCTTC,CSARGVQALYGYTF
TRBD1,TRBV12-3/TRBV12-4,many,TRBJ1-4,TGTGCCAGCAGTATCCGGGACAGGGAACTGTTTTTT,CASSIRDRELFF
TRBD1,TRBV10-2,few,TRBJ1-2,TGCGCCAGCTGGGGACAGGGGAACTATGGCTACACCTTC,CASWGQGNYGYTF
-,TRBV10-2,few,TRBJ2-1,TGCGCCAGCAACGTCGGACGGGCTGACTACAATGAGCAGTTCTTC,CASNVGRADYNEQFF
TRBD2,TRBV6-5,many,TRBJ2-5,TGTGCCAGCAGTTACATACCCGGTGGGAGCGGGGGACGTGGTACCCAGTACTTC,CASSYIPGGSGGRGTQYF
-,TRBV5-1,many,TRBJ1-1,TGCGCCAGCACCGGGGGGGGGGTTACTGAAGCTTTCTTT,CASTGGGVTEAFF
TRBD2,TRBV18,few,TRBJ2-1,TGTGCCAGCTCTAGCATAGCGGGACTTTCCTACAATGAGCAGTTCTTC,CASSSIAGLSYNEQFF
-,TRBV10-2,-,TRBJ2-1,TGCGCCAGCAGCCCAGGGGGAGGGCCCTACAATGAGCAGTTCTTC,CASSPGGGPYNEQFF
TRBD1,TRBV2,many,TRBJ1-1,TGTGCCAGCAGTGGGACAGGGGCTATGGCTGAAGCTTTCTTT,CASSGTGAMAEAFF
-,TRBV7-9,few,TRBJ2-5,TGTGCCAGCAGCTTAGTCAAGCGTCGGATCCAAGAGACCCAGTACTTC,CASSLVKRRIQETQYF
TRBD2,TRBV7-2,-,TRBJ2-7,TGTGCCAGCAGCCCGGGACTAGCGGGAATCGAGCAGTACTTC,CASSPGLAGIEQYF
TRBD1,TRBV4-1,-,TRBJ1-6,TGCGCCAGCAGCCAAGATACGACAGGGGCGAGCTCCTATAATTCACCCCTCCACTTT,CASSQDTTGASSYNSPLHF
-,TRBV3-1,many,TRBJ2-2,TGTGCCAGCACCAAGGGCACCGGGGAGCTGTTTTTT,CASTKGTGELFF
TRBD2,TRBV9,-,TRBJ2-3,TGTGCCAGCAGCGTACTGAACGGGGGGGCCACAGATACGCAGTATTTT,CASSVLNGGATDTQYF
-,TRBV18,many,TRBJ1-1,TGTGCCAGCTCACTTGCCTCAATGAACACTGAAGCTTTCTTT,CASSLASMNTEAFF
-,TRBV20-1,few,TRBJ1-5,TGCAGTGCTAGTTCCGGGGGCAATCAGCCCCAGCATTTT,CSASSGGNQPQHF
-,TRBV12-3/TRBV12-4,-,TRBJ2-5,TGTGCCAGCAGTTTAGCAGACCTGGGGACCCAGTACTTC,CASSLADLGTQYF
-,TRBV30,-,TRBJ1-1,TGTGCCTGGAGTGTAGGACGGGTCACTGAAGCTTTCTTT,CAWSVGRVTEAFF
-,TRBV5-1,many,TRBJ2-3,TGCGCCAGCAGCTTAGGGGTGAACAGACTCACAGATACGCAGTATTTT,CASSLGVNRLTDTQYF
TRBD2,TRBV11-2,many,TRBJ2-5,TGTGCCAGCAGCTACGAGCGGGGGGTAGAGACCCAGTACTTC,CASSYERGVETQYF
TRBD1,TRBV12-3/TRBV12-4,many,TRBJ2-7,TGTGCCAGCAGTTCACCGGGACAGGGGGCCTACGAGCAGTACTTC,CASSSPGQGAYEQYF
TRBD2,TRBV18,few,TRBJ2-7,TGTGCCAGCTCCCCGGGACTAGCGAGAGCATACTACGAGCAGTACTTC,CASSPGLARAYYEQYF
TRBD2,TRBV9,few,TRBJ2-1,TGTGCCAGCAGCGTAGGCGGGAGCCTCTACAATGAGCAGTTCTTC,CASSVGGSLYNEQFF
-,TRBV20-1,many,TRBJ1-1,TGCAGTGCTGCACAGTTGAACACTGAAGCTTTCTTT,CSAAQLNTEAFF
TRBD1,TRBV14,-,TRBJ1-1,TGTGCCAGCAGCCAGCAGCCGGGACAGGGACCTTTAGAGGCTTTCTTT,CASSQQPGQGPLEAFF
-,TRBV29-1,-,TRBJ2-1,TGCAGCGCTGAGGGGGGTACCAAGCAGTTCTTC,CSAEGGTKQFF
TRBD2,TRBV4-2,few,TRBJ2-3,TGTGCCAGCAGCCACGACCTAGCGGGGGGGCCAGATACGCAGTATTTT,CASSHDLAGGPDTQYF
TRBD1,TRBV29-1,-,TRBJ1-2,TGCAGCGTTGATGGGACAGGGGGCGAGGGCTACACCTTC,CSVDGTGGEGYTF
TRBD2,TRBV10-3,many,TRBJ2-1,TGTGCCATCAGTGAAGGGCTAGCGGGAGCCTACAATGAGCAGTTCTTC,CAISEGLAGAYNEQFF
-,TRBV11-2,many,TRBJ2-3,TGTGCCAGCAGCCGCATCAGGGCGTCAGATACGCAGTATTTT,CASSRIRASDTQYF